The 14 T cell receptor beta chains reported below all come from one sample, sequenced in a study of T cells in Graves' hyperthyroidism and ophthalmopathy. From RNA transcripts, TCR beta CDR3 regions were amplified. First-round RT-PCR targeting the TCR CDR3 was performed with the HTBI primer set. TCRdb reprocessed the multiplex PCR reads with MiXCR, giving one entry per CDR3 protein. The sample includes 450,000 to 700,000 distinct CDR3 sequences, 46% of them seen just once. The sample consisted of peripheral blood or thyroid tissue (not recorded which). The receptors were sampled from an adult woman with Graves' disease, either hyperthyroidism or ophthalmopathy (not recorded which).

This clonotype was observed a handful of times. The rearrangement links TRBV10-2 to TRBJ1-1; TRBD1 matches at 12 bases. V gave up 11 bases and J gave up 4 bases; unmatched junction bases: 8. CDR1 WSHSY and CDR2 SAAADI come from the germline V gene. This CDR3 contains 14 residues. This chain's CDR3 is CASRDRGLGTEAFF. In DNA form, the CDR3 reads TGCGCCTCCCGGGACAGGGGGCTGGGCACTGAAGCTTTCTTT.

Ten or more counts support this clonotype. The rearrangement joins TRBV20-1 to TRBJ2-7; TRBD2 might be the D (5 bases). Germline V gene data show CDR1 as DFQATT and CDR2 as SNEGSKA (reference sequence). With 6 bases removed from V and 1 base from J, the gap between germline ends came to 7 bases. The CDR3 is made up of 11 amino acids. CDR3 residues: CSAKRSYEQYF. The CDR3 nucleotides are TGCAGTGCAAAGCGGTCCTACGAGCAGTACTTC.

This clonotype was seen at least ten times. V gene TRBV5-1 combines with J gene TRBJ2-7; D ambiguous. The V and J ends lost 3 bases and 3 bases respectively, with 7 bases between them. CDR3 size: 12 residues. Germline loops: CDR1 SGHRS, CDR2 YFSETQ. CDR3 DNA: TGCGCCAGCAGCTCCTCTCTCTACGAGCAGTACTTC. This encodes CASSSSLYEQYF. Filled out from reference TRBV5-1 and TRBJ2-7, the complete variable domain reads KAGVTQTPRYLIKTRGQQVTLSCSPISGHRSVSWYQQTPGQGLQFLFEYFSETQRNKGNFPGRFSGRQFSNSRSEMNVSTLELGDSALYLCASSSSLYEQYFGPGTRLTVT.

This clonotype has only a few counts. This rearrangement joins TRBV25-1 to TRBJ2-6; D unresolved. V shed 2 bases and J shed 3 bases, with 14 bases lying between them. This CDR3 has 17 residues. Germline-derived CDR1 and CDR2 are MGHDK and SYGVNS. CDR3 loop: CASSEPTSSNGANVLTF. CDR3 nucleotides: TGTGCCAGCAGTGAACCCACAAGCTCCAATGGGGCCAACGTCCTGACTTTC.

CDR3 loop: CSAGQGTQYF. As DNA, the CDR3 is TGCAGTGCAGGGCAGGGGACCCAGTACTTC. The V gene is TRBV20-1, the J gene TRBJ2-5, with a tentative D call TRBD1 (5 bases). The germline V gene encodes CDR1 DFQATT and CDR2 SNEGSKA (reference sequence). V shed 6 bases and J shed 7 bases, with 9 bases lying between them. The CDR3 length is 10 residues.

Worth noting for this clonotype: At one end, the junction sequence differs from germline, possibly due to a read error. V and J are TRBV7-9 and TRBJ1-6; 10 positions match TRBD1. Per germline, CDR1 SEHNR and CDR2 FQNEAQ (reference sequence). The CDR3 has 15 amino acids. The CDR3 DNA is TGCGCCAGCAGCCAAGATGGGGACAGGGGTTCACCCCTCCACTTT. Encoded protein: CASSQDGDRGSPLHF. Based on the CDR3 plus reference TRBV7-9 and TRBJ1-6, the full variable domain is DTGVSQNPRHKITKRGQNVTFRCDPISEHNRLYWYRQTLGQGPEFLTYFQNEAQLEKSRLLSDRFSAERPKGSFSTLEIQRTEQGDSAMYLCASSQDGDRGSPLHFGNGTRLTVT.

This chain joins TRBV2 and TRBJ1-4; TRBD1 matches at 7 bases. V dropped 5 bases and J dropped 11; count of bases not matched to a gene: 2. The CDR3 has 11 residues. Per the germline V gene, CDR1 is SNHLY and CDR2 is FYNNEI. The CDR3 reads CASSTTGKLFF. The CDR3, as DNA: TGTGCCAGCAGTACGACAGGGAAACTGTTTTTT.

This clonotype was counted at least ten times. The chain joins TRBV9 to TRBJ2-7, with TRBD1 matching over 9 bases. V shed 7 bases and J 7 bases; nucleotides not matched to a gene: 9. CDR3 length: 13 amino acids. Germline V gene data show CDR1 as SGDLS and CDR2 as YYNGEE. In nucleotides, the CDR3 is TGTGCCAGCGGAGGGGGACAGGGCGGAGAGCAGTACTTC. Translation: CASGGGQGGEQYF.

V gene TRBV20-1 combines with J gene TRBJ2-7; the match to TRBD1 covers 8 bases. The CDR3 has 15 amino acids. The trim removed 3 bases at V and 3 bases at J, leaving 10 bases unmatched. In germline, CDR1 is DFQATT, CDR2 SNEGSKA (reference sequence). CDR3 sequence (DNA): TGCAGTGCTAGCCCCAGGGCAGGGGGCCTCTACGAGCAGTACTTC. This codes for CSASPRAGGLYEQYF.

This clonotype was counted ten times or more. The rearrangement links TRBV27 to TRBJ1-3; D unresolved. The germline gives CDR1 MNHEY, CDR2 SMNVEV (reference sequence). Deletions cut 0 bases from V and 6 bases from J, with 9 bases between. This CDR3 has 14 amino acids. CDR3 protein: CASSLSSGANTIYF. CDR3 nucleotide sequence: TGTGCCAGCAGTTTATCGAGCGGTGCAAACACCATATATTTT.

The chain joins TRBV28 to TRBJ1-4; 7 bases are a match to TRBD1. Germline V CDR1 and CDR2: MDHEN, SYDVKM. With 8 bases clipped from V and 4 bases from J, the junction kept 7 bases outside the gene matches. There are 14 residues in the CDR3. Here the CDR3 DNA reads TGTGCCAGCGGACAGCAGGGGGGTAATGAAAAACTGTTTTTT. Encoded protein: CASGQQGGNEKLFF.

The chain employs TRBV6-1 and TRBJ1-2, with 8 bases aligning to TRBD1. Germline CDR1 and CDR2: MNHNS and SASEGT. This CDR3 comprises 19 residues. The ends lost 9 bases at V and 6 bases at J; junction bases unmatched: 27. The chain's CDR3 is CASLAGGPDGAGGNDGYTF. For the CDR3, the DNA is TGTGCCAGTCTAGCGGGAGGGCCGGATGGGGCAGGGGGCAACGATGGCTACACCTTC.

The rearrangement uses TRBV10-3 and TRBJ1-4; no clear D. Trimming removed 8 bases from V and 7 bases from J, with 23 bases in between. CDR1 and CDR2 (germline): ENHRY, SYGVKD. This CDR3 has 16 residues. As DNA, the CDR3 is TGTGCCATCGCTAGCGGGAGTTACAAGACCCTTGAAAAACTGTTTTTT. Its translation: CAIASGSYKTLEKLFF.

For this clonotype: This may be a read error: a much more frequent sequence differs by one nucleotide. The rearrangement uses TRBV2 and TRBJ1-1; D might be TRBD1 (5 bases). V shed 4 bases and J shed 5 bases, with 17 bases lying between them. CDR1 is SNHLY and CDR2 is FYNNEI in the germline V gene. This CDR3 is built from 15 residues. CDR3 DNA: TGTGCCAGCAGTGGTCAGGTAGGGGTAGGGACTGAAGCTTTCTTT. Translated: CASSGQVGVGTEAFF.